This T cell receptor beta chain was profiled in a study of PD-1 blockade in mismatch repair-deficient tumors. Overall study context: Patients had fewer than 15 mismatch repair-deficient cancer types and were previously treated and progressing.

Concerning this clone itself: The antigen is not known.

This CDR3 is built from 15 residues. Trimming removed 1 base from V and 0 bases from J, with 7 bases in between. Germline V gene data show CDR1 as SGDLS and CDR2 as YYNGEE. Overall study results and limits: Tumor-resident clones, often undetectable pretreatment in blood, expanded then contracted after pembrolizumab.

Mismatch repair deficiency was confirmed in all patients, by PCR or immunohistochemistry. TCR sequencing covered a few patients who responded to pembrolizumab. Libraries were prepared by immunoSEQ multiplex PCR; TCRdb keeps only in-frame clonotypes and omits some of them. The table lists around 50,000 clones, more than 75% of them singletons, with 3% to 3.5% in the top ten. The receptor was isolated from an adult with mismatch repair-deficient cancer. This specimen consisted of peripheral blood, obtained 4 weeks after starting pembrolizumab. The chain recombines TRBV9 with TRBJ1-4; unclear D gene. CDR3 region: CASSVLGATNEKLFF. The CDR3, as DNA: TGTGCCAGCAGCGTACTGGGCGCAACTAATGAAAAACTGTTTTTT.